This T cell receptor beta chain was observed in a study of Graves' ophthalmopathy and Graves' hyperthyroidism. The CDR3 is made up of 14 amino acids. V lost 6 bases and J lost 3, with 15 bases in between. This clonotype has ten or more counts. Amplifying from RNA transcripts, the study obtained TCR beta CDR3 regions. After a first-round RT-PCR with HTBI primers, a second-round multiplex PCR was run. Each CDR3 protein is one row after TCRdb ran MiXCR on the multiplex PCR reads. Here the sample spans approximately 160,000 distinct CDR3 sequences, 39% being singletons. The sequence came from a man aged 25 to 45 with Graves' ophthalmopathy. The sample taken for sequencing was peripheral blood. The gene calls are TRBV12-3 or TRBV12-4 and TRBJ2-7; weak D call: TRBD1 (6 bases). CDR3 sequence (DNA): TGTGCCAGCAGACCTACAGGGAGCGGCTACGAGCAGTACTTC. This translates into CASRPTGSGYEQYF.